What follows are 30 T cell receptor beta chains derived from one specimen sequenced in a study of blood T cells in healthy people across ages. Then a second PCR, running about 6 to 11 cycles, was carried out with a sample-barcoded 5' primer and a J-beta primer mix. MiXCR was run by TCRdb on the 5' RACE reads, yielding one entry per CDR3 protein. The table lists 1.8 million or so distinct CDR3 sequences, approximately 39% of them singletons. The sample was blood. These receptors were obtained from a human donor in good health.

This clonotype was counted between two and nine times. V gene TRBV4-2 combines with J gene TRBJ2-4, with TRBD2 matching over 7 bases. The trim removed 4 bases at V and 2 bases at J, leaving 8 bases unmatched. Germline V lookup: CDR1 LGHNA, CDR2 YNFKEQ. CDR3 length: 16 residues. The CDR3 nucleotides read TGTGCCAGCAGCCCCTTCTGGGAGGGGACCAAAAACATTCAGTACTTC. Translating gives CASSPFWEGTKNIQYF.

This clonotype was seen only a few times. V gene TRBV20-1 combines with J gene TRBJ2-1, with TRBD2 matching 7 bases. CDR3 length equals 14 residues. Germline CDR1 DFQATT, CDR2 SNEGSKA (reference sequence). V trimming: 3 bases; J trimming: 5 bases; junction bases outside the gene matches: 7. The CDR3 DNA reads TGCAGTGCTAGTGGGGGGGTGCTCGACAATGAGCAGTTCTTC. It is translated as CSASGGVLDNEQFF.

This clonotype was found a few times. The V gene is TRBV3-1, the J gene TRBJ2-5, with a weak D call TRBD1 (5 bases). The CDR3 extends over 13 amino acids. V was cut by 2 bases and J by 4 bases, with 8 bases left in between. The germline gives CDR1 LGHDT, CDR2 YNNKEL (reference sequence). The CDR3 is CASSQRGLETQYF. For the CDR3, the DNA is TGTGCCAGCAGCCAAAGGGGCTTAGAGACCCAGTACTTC.

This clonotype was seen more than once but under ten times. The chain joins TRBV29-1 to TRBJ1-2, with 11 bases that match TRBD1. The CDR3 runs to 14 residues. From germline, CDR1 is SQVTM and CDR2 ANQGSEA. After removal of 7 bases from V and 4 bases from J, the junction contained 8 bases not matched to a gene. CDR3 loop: CSAGQGAIGYGYTF. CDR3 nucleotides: TGCAGCGCTGGACAGGGGGCGATCGGCTATGGCTACACCTTC.

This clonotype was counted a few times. CDR3 sequence reads: CSAKTLAKNIQYF. In nucleotides, the CDR3 is TGCAGTGCCAAGACATTAGCCAAAAACATTCAGTACTTC. This chain uses TRBV20-1 with TRBJ2-4, with D unresolved. CDR1 is DFQATT and CDR2 is SNEGSKA in the germline V gene (reference sequence). CDR3 length: 13 amino acids. Trimming took off 6 bases at V and 0 bases at J, with 9 bases between the two ends.

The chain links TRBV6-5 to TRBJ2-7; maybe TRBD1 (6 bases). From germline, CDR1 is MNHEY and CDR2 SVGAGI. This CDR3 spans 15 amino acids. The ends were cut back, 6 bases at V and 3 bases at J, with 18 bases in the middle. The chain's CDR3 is CASSPTGFGLYEQYF. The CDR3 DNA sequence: TGTGCCAGCAGCCCAACAGGGTTCGGGCTCTACGAGCAGTACTTC.

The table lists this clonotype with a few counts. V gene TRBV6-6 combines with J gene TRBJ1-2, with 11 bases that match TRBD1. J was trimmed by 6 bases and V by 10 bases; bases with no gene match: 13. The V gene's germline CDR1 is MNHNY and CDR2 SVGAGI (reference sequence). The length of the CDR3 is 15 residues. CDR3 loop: CATTTRTGGGHGYTF. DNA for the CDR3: TGTGCCACCACGACTAGGACAGGGGGCGGTCATGGCTACACCTTC.

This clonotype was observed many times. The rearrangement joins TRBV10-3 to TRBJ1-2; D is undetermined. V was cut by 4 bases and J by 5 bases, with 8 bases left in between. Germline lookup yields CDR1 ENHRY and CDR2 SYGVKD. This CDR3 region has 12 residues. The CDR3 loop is CAISGSEYGYTF. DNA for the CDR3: TGTGCCATCAGTGGGTCAGAATATGGCTACACCTTC.

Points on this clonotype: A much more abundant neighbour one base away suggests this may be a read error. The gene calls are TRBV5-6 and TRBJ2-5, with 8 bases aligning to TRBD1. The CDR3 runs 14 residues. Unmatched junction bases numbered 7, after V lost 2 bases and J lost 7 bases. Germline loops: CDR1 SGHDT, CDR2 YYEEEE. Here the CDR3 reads CASSFRQGAGTQYF. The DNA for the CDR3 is TGTGCCAGCAGCTTTAGGCAGGGGGCGGGGACCCAGTACTTC.

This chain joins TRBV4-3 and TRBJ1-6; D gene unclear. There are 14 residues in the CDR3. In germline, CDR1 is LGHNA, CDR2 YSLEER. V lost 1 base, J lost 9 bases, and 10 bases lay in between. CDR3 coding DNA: TGCGCCAGCAGCCAAGTCGGGCGGGGTTCACCCCTCCACTTT. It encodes CASSQVGRGSPLHF.

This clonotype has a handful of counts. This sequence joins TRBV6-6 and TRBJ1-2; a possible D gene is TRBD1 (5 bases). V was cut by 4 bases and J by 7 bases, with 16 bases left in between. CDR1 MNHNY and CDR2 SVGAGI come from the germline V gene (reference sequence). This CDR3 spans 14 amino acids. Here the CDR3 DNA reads TGTGCCAGCAGTTTCACCCGGGGGGTTGGTGGCTACACCTTC. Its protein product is CASSFTRGVGGYTF.

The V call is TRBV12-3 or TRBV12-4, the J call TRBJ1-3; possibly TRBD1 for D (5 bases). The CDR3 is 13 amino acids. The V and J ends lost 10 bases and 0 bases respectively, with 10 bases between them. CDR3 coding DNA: TGTGCCACAGGGACCTACTCTGGAAACACCATATATTTT. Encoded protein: CATGTYSGNTIYF.

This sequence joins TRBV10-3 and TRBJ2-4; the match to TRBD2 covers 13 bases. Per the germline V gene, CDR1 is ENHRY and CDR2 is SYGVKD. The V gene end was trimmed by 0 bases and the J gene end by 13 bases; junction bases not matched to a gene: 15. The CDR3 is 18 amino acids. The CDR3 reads CAISESYSGTSGVDEQYF. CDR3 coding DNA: TGTGCCATCAGTGAGTCGTATTCAGGGACTAGCGGGGTCGATGAGCAGTACTTC.

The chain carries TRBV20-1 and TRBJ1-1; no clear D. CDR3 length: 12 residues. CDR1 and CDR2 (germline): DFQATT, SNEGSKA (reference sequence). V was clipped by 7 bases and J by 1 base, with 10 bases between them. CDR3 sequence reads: CSVSGANTEAFF. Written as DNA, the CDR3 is TGCAGTGTTTCAGGCGCGAACACTGAAGCTTTCTTT.

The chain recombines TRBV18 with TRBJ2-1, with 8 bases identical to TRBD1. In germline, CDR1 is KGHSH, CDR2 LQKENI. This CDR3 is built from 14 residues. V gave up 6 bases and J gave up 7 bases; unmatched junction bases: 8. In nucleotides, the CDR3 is TGTGCCAGCTCCATCTTCACAGGGGGGAATGAGCAGTTCTTC. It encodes CASSIFTGGNEQFF.

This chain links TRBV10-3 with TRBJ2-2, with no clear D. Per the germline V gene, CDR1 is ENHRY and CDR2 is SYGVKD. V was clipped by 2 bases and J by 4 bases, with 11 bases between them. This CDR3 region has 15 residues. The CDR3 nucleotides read TGTGCCATCAGTGAGCAAATGGGGATCACCGGGGAGCTGTTTTTT. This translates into CAISEQMGITGELFF.

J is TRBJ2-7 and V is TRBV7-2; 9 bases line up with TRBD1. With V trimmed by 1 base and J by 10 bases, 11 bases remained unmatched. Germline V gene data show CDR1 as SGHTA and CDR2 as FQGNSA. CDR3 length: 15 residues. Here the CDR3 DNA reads TGTGCCAGCAGCTTAGGGGGACAGGGAGGAGAGGCCCAGTACTTC. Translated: CASSLGGQGGEAQYF.

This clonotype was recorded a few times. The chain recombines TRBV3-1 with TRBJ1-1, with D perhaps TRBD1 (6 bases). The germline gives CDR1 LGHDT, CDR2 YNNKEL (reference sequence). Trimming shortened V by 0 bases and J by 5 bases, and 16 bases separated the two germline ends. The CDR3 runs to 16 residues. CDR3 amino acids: CASSQETWRGRTEAFF. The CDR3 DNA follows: TGTGCCAGCAGCCAAGAAACGTGGAGGGGGAGGACTGAAGCTTTCTTT.

DNA of the CDR3: TGCAGTGCTTGGGCCCCCCGTCTCACAGATACGCAGTATTTT. It specifies CSAWAPRLTDTQYF. The rearrangement links TRBV20-1 to TRBJ2-3; D is ambiguous. The ends were cut back, 5 bases at V and 2 bases at J, with 14 bases in the middle. This CDR3 region has 14 residues. Looked up from germline, CDR1 is DFQATT and CDR2 is SNEGSKA (reference sequence).

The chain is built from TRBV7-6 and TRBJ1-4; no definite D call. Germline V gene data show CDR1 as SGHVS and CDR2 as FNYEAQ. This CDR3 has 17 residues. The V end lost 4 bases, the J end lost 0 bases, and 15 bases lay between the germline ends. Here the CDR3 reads CASSSQLRGPTNEKLFF. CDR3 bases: TGTGCCAGCAGCTCACAATTGAGAGGTCCAACTAATGAAAAACTGTTTTTT.

This CDR3 is CASRPLGRGNTEAFF. The CDR3 region has the DNA TGCGCCAGCAGACCCCTTGGACGGGGGAACACTGAAGCTTTCTTT. The chain is built from TRBV4-1 and TRBJ1-1; D not certain. Trimming removed 6 bases at V and 1 base at J, with 15 bases between. The CDR3 is made up of 15 amino acids. Germline CDR1 is MGHRA and CDR2 is YSYEKL.

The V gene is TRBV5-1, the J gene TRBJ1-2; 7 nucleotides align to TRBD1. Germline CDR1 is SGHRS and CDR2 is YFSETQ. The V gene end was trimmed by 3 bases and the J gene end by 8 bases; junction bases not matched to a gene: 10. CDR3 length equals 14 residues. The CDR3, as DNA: TGCGCCAGCAGCTATGAAAGGGGGCGAGGAGGCTACACCTTC. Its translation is CASSYERGRGGYTF.

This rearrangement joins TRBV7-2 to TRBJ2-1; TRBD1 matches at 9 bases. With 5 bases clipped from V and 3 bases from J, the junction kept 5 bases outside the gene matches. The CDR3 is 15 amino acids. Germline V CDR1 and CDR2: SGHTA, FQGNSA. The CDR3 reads CASSPRGQGYNEQFF. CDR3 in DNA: TGTGCCAGCAGCCCTAGGGGACAGGGCTACAATGAGCAGTTCTTC.

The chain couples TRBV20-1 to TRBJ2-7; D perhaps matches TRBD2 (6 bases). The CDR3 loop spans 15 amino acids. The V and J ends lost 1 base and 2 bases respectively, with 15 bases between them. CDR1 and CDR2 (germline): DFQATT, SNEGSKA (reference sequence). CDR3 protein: CSARVRGGGAYEQYF. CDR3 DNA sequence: TGCAGTGCTAGAGTTCGGGGAGGAGGGGCCTACGAGCAGTACTTC.

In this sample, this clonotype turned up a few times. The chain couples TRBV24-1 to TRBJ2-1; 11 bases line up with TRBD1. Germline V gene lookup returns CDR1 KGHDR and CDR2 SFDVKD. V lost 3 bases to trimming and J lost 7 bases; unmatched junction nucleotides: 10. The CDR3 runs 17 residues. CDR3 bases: TGTGCCACCAGTGATCTCCAGTCCCGGGACAGGGGGAATGAGCAGTTCTTC. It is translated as CATSDLQSRDRGNEQFF.

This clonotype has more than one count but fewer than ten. CDR3 in amino acids: CATSRGAVEETQYF. In nucleotides, the CDR3 is TGTGCCACCAGCAGGGGGGCGGTCGAAGAGACCCAGTACTTC. This rearrangement joins TRBV15 to TRBJ2-5; TRBD1 is a possible D gene (6 bases). CDR1 and CDR2 from the germline V gene are LNHNV and YYDKDF (reference sequence). This CDR3 is built from 14 residues. Trimming removed 3 bases from V and 3 bases from J, with 11 bases in between.

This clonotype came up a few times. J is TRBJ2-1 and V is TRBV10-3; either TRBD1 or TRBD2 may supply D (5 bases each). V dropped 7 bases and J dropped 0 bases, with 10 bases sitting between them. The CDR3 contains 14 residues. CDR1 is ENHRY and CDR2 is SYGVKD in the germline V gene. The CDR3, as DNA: TGTGCCATCATCGACAGCGGCTCCTACAATGAGCAGTTCTTC. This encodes CAIIDSGSYNEQFF.

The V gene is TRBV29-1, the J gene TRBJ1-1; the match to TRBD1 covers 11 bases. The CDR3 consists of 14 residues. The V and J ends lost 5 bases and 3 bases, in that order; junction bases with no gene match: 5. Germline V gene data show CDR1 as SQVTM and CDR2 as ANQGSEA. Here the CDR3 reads CSVTGTGGDTEAFF. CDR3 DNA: TGCAGCGTTACAGGGACAGGGGGGGACACTGAAGCTTTCTTT.

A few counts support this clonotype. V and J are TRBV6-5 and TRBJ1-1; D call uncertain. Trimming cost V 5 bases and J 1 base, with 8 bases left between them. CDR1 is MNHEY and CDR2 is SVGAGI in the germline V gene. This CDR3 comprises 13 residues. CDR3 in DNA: TGTGCCAGCAGTCGATCCCCGAACACTGAAGCTTTCTTT. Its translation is CASSRSPNTEAFF.

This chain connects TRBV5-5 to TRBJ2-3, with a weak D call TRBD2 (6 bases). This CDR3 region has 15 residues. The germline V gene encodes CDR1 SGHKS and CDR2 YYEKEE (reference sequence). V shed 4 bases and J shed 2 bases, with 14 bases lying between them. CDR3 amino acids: CASSGLTALTDTQYF. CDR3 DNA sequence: TGTGCCAGCAGCGGACTAACCGCCCTCACAGATACGCAGTATTTT.